This section outlines one TCR beta chain sequence together with its context. Its antigen is currently unknown. The assay was immunoSEQ multiplex PCR, and TCRdb's table has in-frame clones only and misses some. The sample contains more than 120,000 clones, approximately 90% of which appear only once. CDR1 WNHNN and CDR2 SYGVQD come from the germline V gene (reference sequence). Trimming took 4 bases from V and 4 from J, leaving 13 bases between them. This CDR3 has 14 residues. This sample stems from a study of T cell responses to AZD1222 COVID-19 vaccine. General study results and limits: Scientists sampled the repertoires only once the peak T cell response had passed.

Sequenced here: peripheral blood, sampled 28 days after the second AZD1222 dose. This chain uses TRBV10-1 with TRBJ1-2, with a possible D match to TRBD1 (6 bases). The receptor was derived from an adult who received the AZD1222 COVID-19 vaccine. The CDR3 reads CASSGDKKLYGYTF. The CDR3 DNA follows: TGCGCCAGCAGTGGGGACAAAAAGCTCTATGGCTACACCTTC.